This record concerns one TCR beta chain sequence. What it recognizes is unknown. In the PCR, 60 Vbeta and 13 Jbeta primers were used. The data were produced by immunoSEQ multiplex PCR, yet TCRdb's version contains in-frame clones alone and is incomplete. The sample has roughly 200,000 clones; roughly an eighth are singletons. This specimen belongs to a study of cytomegalovirus exposure and HLA in healthy donors. Findings of the study overall: There were some public TCRs occurring in many donors, but most TCR sequences were rare. Investigators reported more than 150 TCR beta chains as tied to cytomegalovirus.

V shed 1 base and J shed 2 bases, with 6 bases lying between them. This CDR3 region has 13 residues. The V gene's germline CDR1 is SGHVS and CDR2 FQNEAQ. The origin of this receptor is a man aged 45-60 years in good health and CMV-seropositive. The chain links TRBV7-8 to TRBJ2-7, with D hard to call. Specimen: PBMCs. CDR3 sequence: CASSLGLAYEQYV. As DNA, the CDR3 is TGTGCCAGCAGCTTAGGACTCGCCTACGAGCAGTACGTC.